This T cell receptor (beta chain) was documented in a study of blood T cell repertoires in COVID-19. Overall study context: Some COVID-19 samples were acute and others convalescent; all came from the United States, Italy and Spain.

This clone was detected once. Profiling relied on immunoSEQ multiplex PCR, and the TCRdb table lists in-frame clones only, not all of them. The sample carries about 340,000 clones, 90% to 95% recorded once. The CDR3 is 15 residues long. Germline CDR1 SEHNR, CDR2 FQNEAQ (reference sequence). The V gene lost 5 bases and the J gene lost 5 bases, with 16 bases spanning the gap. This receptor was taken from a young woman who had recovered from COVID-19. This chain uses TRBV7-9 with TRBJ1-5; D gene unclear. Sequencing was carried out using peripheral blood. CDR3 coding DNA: TGTGCCAGCAGCCATGGAGAGGTGACGGATCAGCCCCAGCATTTT. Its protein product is CASSHGEVTDQPQHF. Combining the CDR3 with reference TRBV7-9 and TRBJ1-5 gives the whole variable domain DTGVSQNPRHKITKRGQNVTFRCDPISEHNRLYWYRQTLGQGPEFLTYFQNEAQLEKSRLLSDRFSAERPKGSFSTLEIQRTEQGDSAMYLCASSHGEVTDQPQHFGDGTRLSIL.